Sequencing of this T cell receptor beta chain was carried out in a study of T cell repertoires in cytomegalovirus infection. Study-level results: Dominating the ex vivo response were HLA-C-restricted CMV-specific TCR beta clonotypes.

A note on this clonotype: Its antigen is unidentified. Just one base apart from a much larger clone, this may be a read error.

Via MiXCR, TCRdb re-called the reads, giving one row per CDR3 protein. The table shows more than 350,000 distinct CDR3 sequences, with under 40% occurring only once. Specimen: PBMCs. The origin of this receptor is a human donor in good health (CMV status not recorded). Some clones in this sample may be carry-over from other donors' samples.

CDR3 amino acids: CTSSPQGYEQYF. In DNA form, the CDR3 reads TGTACCAGCAGCCCGCAGGGCTACGAGCAGTACTTC. This rearrangement joins TRBV7-2 to TRBJ2-7; D may be TRBD1 (5 bases). The germline V gene has CDR1 SGHTA and CDR2 FQGNSA. The V end lost 5 bases, the J end lost 3 bases, and 8 bases lay between the germline ends. The CDR3 length is 12 residues.